Following are 12 T cell receptor beta chains from one sample sequenced in a study of T cell responses to AZD1222 COVID-19 vaccine. Libraries were prepared by immunoSEQ multiplex PCR; TCRdb keeps only in-frame clonotypes and omits some of them. This table has about 83,000 clones, roughly 82% appearing once. The material was peripheral blood, obtained on day 0 of AZD1222 vaccination. These receptor sequences come from an adult in good health.

The chain has TRBV10-1 and TRBJ2-3, with TRBD1 as a possible D gene (6 bases). Trimming stripped 2 bases from V and 9 bases from J, with 12 bases between. CDR3 length: 13 residues. Germline V gene data show CDR1 as WNHNN and CDR2 as SYGVQD (reference sequence). CDR3 in DNA: TGCGCCAGCAGTGAGCCGGACAGAGCAACGCAGTATTTT. It encodes CASSEPDRATQYF.

V and J are TRBV28 and TRBJ1-6, with TRBD1 identical over 10 bases. The CDR3 has 16 residues. Unmatched junction bases numbered 9, after V lost 6 bases and J lost 7 bases. CDR1 and CDR2 (germline): MDHEN, SYDVKM. CDR3 nucleotide sequence: TGTGCCAGCAGCTCCCCCAAGGGACAGGGGAATTCACCCCTCCACTTT. This codes for CASSSPKGQGNSPLHF.

This chain connects TRBV11-2 to TRBJ1-6; no definite D call. Between the trimmed V and J ends, which lost 5 bases and 7 bases, there was a span of 12 bases. From germline, CDR1 is SGHAT and CDR2 FQNNGV. This CDR3 has 14 amino acids. The CDR3 loop is CASSPSTANSPLHF. The CDR3, as DNA: TGTGCCAGCAGCCCTTCGACGGCGAATTCACCCCTCCACTTT.

The chain links TRBV12-3 or TRBV12-4 to TRBJ1-5; D is unresolved. Trimming took off 5 bases at V and 10 bases at J, with 12 bases between the two ends. This CDR3 comprises 12 residues. DNA for the CDR3: TGTGCCAGCAGTCGCTCAGTACCTCCCCAGCATTTT. It translates to CASSRSVPPQHF.

This clone was recorded once. The genes are TRBV19 and TRBJ1-5; possible D gene TRBD1, 5 bases. The CDR3 contains 18 residues. The germline V and J ends were trimmed by 3 bases and 0 bases, with 18 bases remaining between them. From germline, CDR1 is LNHDA and CDR2 SQIVND (reference sequence). The CDR3 reads CASSITAAGIYSNQPQHF. CDR3 DNA sequence: TGTGCCAGTAGTATTACAGCGGCAGGGATTTATAGCAATCAGCCCCAGCATTTT. Full variable domain (rest looked up from reference TRBV19 and TRBJ1-5): DGGITQSPKYLFRKEGQNVTLSCEQNLNHDAMYWYRQDPGQGLRLIYYSQIVNDFQKGDIAEGYSVSREKKESFPLTVTSAQKNPTAFYLCASSITAAGIYSNQPQHFGDGTRLSIL.

This clone is a singleton in its sample. This sequence joins TRBV7-6 and TRBJ1-4, with 7 bases lining up with TRBD1. This CDR3 has 17 amino acids. Germline-derived CDR1 and CDR2 are SGHVS and FNYEAQ. The junction had 14 bases not matched to a gene; V was cut back by 4 bases and J by 6 bases. The CDR3 reads CASSSNRGGRGDEKLFF. CDR3 coding DNA: TGTGCCAGCAGCTCCAACAGGGGTGGGCGCGGGGATGAAAAACTGTTTTTT.

The chain has TRBV28 and TRBJ1-2; tentatively, D is TRBD1 (6 bases). The germline V and J ends were trimmed by 6 bases and 5 bases, with 28 bases remaining between them. Germline CDR1 is MDHEN and CDR2 is SYDVKM. The CDR3 sequence is 18 residues long. The CDR3 DNA is TGTGCCAGCAGCCCAGACCGGGGGCTCCGGTGGTCCCTATATGGCTACACCTTC. It codes for CASSPDRGLRWSLYGYTF.

The chain couples TRBV7-9 to TRBJ2-1; 10 nucleotides match TRBD2. Germline V gives CDR1 SEHNR, CDR2 FQNEAQ (reference sequence). The CDR3 is made up of 14 amino acids. With 5 bases clipped from V and 7 bases from J, the junction kept 5 bases outside the gene matches. CDR3 residues: CASSLTTSGNEQFF. CDR3 bases: TGTGCCAGCAGCCTTACGACTAGCGGGAATGAGCAGTTCTTC.

The chain is built from TRBV7-2 and TRBJ1-5; D is unclear. Trimming pared 1 base from V and 3 bases from J, leaving 13 bases between. Germline lookup yields CDR1 SGHTA and CDR2 FQGNSA. The CDR3 totals 16 residues. The CDR3 loop reads CASSLGRALFNQPQHF. The CDR3 DNA reads TGTGCCAGCAGCTTAGGGAGGGCATTATTCAATCAGCCCCAGCATTTT.

This rearrangement joins TRBV28 to TRBJ1-2; D uncertain. Germline V CDR1 and CDR2: MDHEN, SYDVKM. The V gene lost 7 bases and the J gene lost 7 bases, with 16 bases spanning the gap. CDR3 length equals 13 residues. The CDR3 DNA follows: TGTGCCAGCACCGAAAAAAGGGTGGGTGGCTACACCTTC. Protein sequence: CASTEKRVGGYTF.

The chain employs TRBV7-3 and TRBJ2-6; 9 bases map to TRBD2. The CDR3 totals 19 residues. V gave up 5 bases and J gave up 0 bases; unmatched junction bases: 11. Germline CDR1 and CDR2: SGHTA and FQGTGA. For the CDR3, the DNA is TGTGCCAGCAGCCCCCTTTTGCGGGGGGGGTTCTCTGGGGCCAACGTCCTGACTTTC. It codes for CASSPLLRGGFSGANVLTF.

The chain links TRBV11-1 to TRBJ2-5; tentative D call: TRBD2 (6 bases). Between the trimmed V and J ends, which lost 5 bases and 5 bases, there was a span of 12 bases. Germline V gene lookup returns CDR1 SGHAT and CDR2 FQDESV (reference sequence). The CDR3 is 13 amino acids. Written as DNA, the CDR3 is TGTGCCAGCAGCCCCCGGGACTTTGAGACCCAGTACTTC. Translated: CASSPRDFETQYF.